Following are 13 T cell receptor beta chains from one sample sequenced in a study of tumor-infiltrating lymphocytes in primary liver carcinoma. In addition to blood RNA drawn from unsorted whole blood, germline DNA was extracted. A primer matching the constant region was used to make TCR beta cDNA from about 500 ng of total RNA. Slightly modified ARM-PCR served as the procedure for the TCR beta libraries. These libraries came from three rounds of nested multiplex PCR. Researchers ran the first two PCR rounds for roughly 10 cycles each with TRBV1-TRBV30 forward primers and a C-beta reverse primer. TCRdb re-analysed the multiplex PCR reads in MiXCR, keeping a single row per CDR3 protein. The sample contains just over 300,000 distinct CDR3 sequences, approximately 58% of which appear only once. Sequencing was carried out using peripheral blood. The source of these receptors is a woman aged 25 to 39 with primary liver carcinoma and hepatitis B virus infection.

A few counts support this clonotype. The chain recombines TRBV4-1 with TRBJ2-1; 14 bases are shared with TRBD2. Per the germline V gene, CDR1 is MGHRA and CDR2 is YSYEKL. The CDR3 loop spans 19 amino acids. V shed 4 bases and J 7 bases; nucleotides not matched to a gene: 15. This CDR3 is CASSPLPGLAGEGGNEQFF. As DNA, the CDR3 is TGCGCCAGCAGCCCCCTGCCGGGACTAGCGGGAGAAGGAGGAAATGAGCAGTTCTTC.

Regarding this clonotype: One end of the junction fails to match germline, which may point to a read error. The genes are TRBV10-1 and TRBJ2-1; D is possibly TRBD2 (6 bases). Germline values: CDR1 WNHNN, CDR2 SYGVQD (reference sequence). The CDR3 is 16 residues long. The chain's CDR3 is CASSTNAGRRYNGQFF. The CDR3 region has the DNA TGCGCCAGCAGTACAAACGCGGGACGGCGATACAATGGGCAGTTCTTC.

About this clonotype itself: The germline gene is not matched at one end of the junction; a read error may be the cause. The chain employs TRBV4-2 and TRBJ1-3; D call uncertain. The germline gives CDR1 LGHNA, CDR2 YNFKEQ. This CDR3 is built from 17 residues. As DNA, the CDR3 is TGTACCAGCAGCCTGAGTCGGACTCCCGGAAATGGAAACACCATATATTTT. Translating it yields CTSSLSRTPGNGNTIYF.

A remark on this clonotype: A much larger clone lies one base from this, so it may be a read error. The chain links TRBV6-5 to TRBJ2-7; D ambiguous. Germline-derived CDR1 and CDR2 are MNHEY and SVGAGI. The CDR3 covers 14 residues. In DNA form, the CDR3 reads TGTGTCAGCAGGCGCTTTCTTTCCGTCGACGAGCAGTACTTC. Its protein product is CVSRRFLSVDEQYF.

This clonotype was detected ten times or more. The CDR3 is CASSFGRGPPGEQYF. The CDR3 DNA follows: TGTGCCAGCAGCTTCGGACGGGGGCCCCCCGGCGAGCAGTACTTC. This chain links TRBV7-4 with TRBJ2-7; D is perhaps TRBD1 or TRBD2 (6 bases each). This CDR3 is built from 15 residues. Germline V gives CDR1 SGHVT, CDR2 SQSDAQ. V dropped 3 bases and J dropped 6 bases, with 18 bases sitting between them.

This clonotype showed up just a few times. The conserved phenylalanine or tryptophan is not found at the CDR3 terminus, so this likely reflects a read error. The limits of the CDR3 on the DNA are not certain, so only TCRdb's listed CDR3 is given. J is TRBJ2-3 and V is TRBV28; the D segment call TRBD1 is taken from the table without a DNA check. The germline V gene encodes CDR1 MDHEN and CDR2 SYDVKM. The CDR3 spans 9 amino acids, including both terminal residues. The CDR3 sequence is CASSPRQGN.

This clonotype appeared a few times. The V gene is TRBV6-1, the J gene TRBJ1-2; D is ambiguous. V gave up 6 bases and J gave up 6 bases, with 23 bases separating them. The germline V gene encodes CDR1 MNHNS and CDR2 SASEGT. This CDR3 has 16 residues. The CDR3 coding sequence is TGTGCCAGCAGAGACCCCGGGGTACTCTGGAGCGATGGCTACACCTTC. It is translated as CASRDPGVLWSDGYTF.

Ten or more counts support this clonotype. This rearrangement joins TRBV6-1 to TRBJ2-7; D gene uncertain. The CDR3 sequence is 13 residues long. Trimming took off 6 bases at V and 2 bases at J, with 11 bases between the two ends. Germline loops: CDR1 MNHNS, CDR2 SASEGT. In DNA form, the CDR3 reads TGTGCCAGCAGAACTTGGGCGACCTACGAGCAGTACTTC. Translation: CASRTWATYEQYF.

Concerning this clonotype itself: A single base separates this from a much larger clone, so it may be a read error. The V gene is TRBV6-6, the J gene TRBJ2-1; the D is unclear. The CDR3 consists of 15 residues. Germline lookup yields CDR1 MNHNY and CDR2 SVGAGI (reference sequence). CDR3 nucleotides: TGTGCCAGCAATTACAATCAGGTTCGTGTGAATGAGCAGTTCTTC. It codes for CASNYNQVRVNEQFF.

About this clonotype itself: Since a much larger clone is just one base distant, this may be a read error. The chain has TRBV6-2 or TRBV6-3 and TRBJ2-1; TRBD1 might be the D (5 bases). Germline-derived CDR1 and CDR2 are MNHEY and SVGEGT. The CDR3 loop spans 14 amino acids. The CDR3 DNA reads as TGTGCCAGCAGTTTACGACAGTTAATCAATGGGCAGTTCTTC. Protein sequence: CASSLRQLINGQFF.

In regard to this clonotype: No conserved phenylalanine or tryptophan is present at the end of the CDR3, so a read error is the likely explanation. This rearrangement joins TRBV11-2 to TRBJ2-1; 9 positions match TRBD2. This CDR3 region has 14 residues. Germline V gene sequence: CDR1 SGHAT, CDR2 FQNNGV. The trim removed 6 bases at V and 7 bases at J, leaving 7 bases unmatched. CDR3 coding DNA: TGTGCCAGCAGTTTACATCTAGCGGGAAATGAGCAGTTCTTA. It codes for CASSLHLAGNEQFL.

In its sample, this clonotype was seen many times. The chain combines TRBV11-2 with TRBJ2-7, with 10 bases matching TRBD1. This CDR3 is built from 17 residues. CDR1 SGHAT and CDR2 FQNNGV come from the germline V gene. V gave up 5 bases and J gave up 2 bases; unmatched junction bases: 12. The CDR3 loop is CASSPFPGQGDPYEQYF. The DNA for the CDR3 is TGTGCCAGCAGCCCGTTCCCCGGACAGGGGGACCCCTACGAGCAGTACTTC.

As to this clonotype: At one of its ends the junction is not consistent with the germline gene, which may arise from a read error. V and J are TRBV29-1 and TRBJ2-3, with 11 bases that match TRBD2. Germline assignment: CDR1 SQVTM and CDR2 ANQGSEA. This CDR3 has 15 amino acids. In nucleotides, the CDR3 is TGCAGCGCTGCAATGGGACTAGCGGACACAGGTACGCAGTATTTT. Its translation is CSAAMGLADTGTQYF.